Listed here are 22 T cell receptor beta chains from one sample, sequenced in a study of blood T cell repertoires in COVID-19. Data came from immunoSEQ multiplex PCR; TCRdb stores just in-frame clones and leaves some out. The data hold about 140,000 clones, with 65% to 90% observed a single time. Source material: peripheral blood. The receptors come from a man in his fifties with acute or convalescent COVID-19.

The rearrangement links TRBV3-1 (or the pseudogene TRBV3-2) to TRBJ1-2; 10 nucleotides align to TRBD1. V trimming: 2 bases; J trimming: 2 bases; junction bases outside the gene matches: 2. Germline V gene data show CDR1 as LGHDT and CDR2 as YNNKEL (reference sequence). The CDR3 runs 15 residues. The CDR3 bases are TGTGCCAGCAGCCAACCGGGACAGGGGAACTATGGCTACACCTTC. Its protein is CASSQPGQGNYGYTF.

The chain carries TRBV3-1 (or the pseudogene TRBV3-2) and TRBJ1-2; possibly TRBD1 for D (6 bases). The V end was cut by 4 bases, the J end by 0 bases, with 12 bases between. This CDR3 comprises 15 residues. Germline V gene data show CDR1 as LGHDT and CDR2 as YNNKEL (reference sequence). Here the CDR3 DNA reads TGTGCCAGCAGCCCACAGGGAAACTCTAACTATGGCTACACCTTC. It yields the protein CASSPQGNSNYGYTF.

V usage is TRBV11-3 and J usage is TRBJ2-1; D is ambiguous. Germline V gene data show CDR1 as SGHNT and CDR2 as YENEEA. The CDR3 spans 13 residues. V lost 5 bases, J lost 2 bases, and 7 bases lay in between. The CDR3 bases are TGTGCCAGCAGCCCGCGAACCTACAATGAGCAGTTCTTC. Its translation: CASSPRTYNEQFF.

The chain has TRBV27 and TRBJ2-5; 8 positions agree with TRBD1. The germline V gene encodes CDR1 MNHEY and CDR2 SMNVEV (reference sequence). The junction had 5 bases not matched to a gene; V was cut back by 6 bases and J by 2 bases. The CDR3 sequence is 14 residues long. In DNA, the CDR3 is TGTGCCAGCAGCTTGACAGGGGCTCAAGAGACCCAGTACTTC. It specifies CASSLTGAQETQYF.

This sequence joins TRBV7-2 and TRBJ2-7; possibly TRBD2 for D (6 bases). The germline V gene has CDR1 SGHTA and CDR2 FQGNSA. V dropped 2 bases and J dropped 1 base, with 9 bases sitting between them. The CDR3 sequence is 14 residues long. CDR3 sequence: CASSLNGGSYEQYF. The CDR3 DNA reads TGTGCCAGCAGCTTAAACGGAGGGTCCTACGAGCAGTACTTC.

CDR3 DNA: TGTGCCTGGAGTGGGGGACTAGCAGGGCCCTACGAGCAGTACTTC. Protein sequence: CAWSGGLAGPYEQYF. The V and J genes are TRBV30 and TRBJ2-7; the match to TRBD2 covers 9 bases. The V and J ends lost 1 base and 2 bases, in that order; junction bases with no gene match: 6. CDR3 length: 15 amino acids. Germline V gene data show CDR1 as GTSNPN and CDR2 as SVGIG (reference sequence). Full variable domain (rest looked up from reference TRBV30 and TRBJ2-7): SQTIHQWPATLVQPVGSPLSLECTVEGTSNPNLYWYRQAAGRGLQLLFYSVGIGQISSEVPQNLSASRPQDRQFILSSKKLLLSDSGFYLCAWSGGLAGPYEQYFGPGTRLTVT.

This clone has only one observation. This chain links TRBV6-6 with TRBJ1-2; tentative D call: TRBD1 (6 bases). The CDR3 has 19 amino acids. V was trimmed by 5 bases and J by 4 bases, leaving 29 bases between them. The germline CDR1 and CDR2 sequences are MNHNY and SVGAGI (reference sequence). CDR3 nucleotide sequence: TGTGCCAGCAGTCACCGTTCGCTACGAACAGGGTTCGTTGGCTATGGCTACACCTTC. Its translation is CASSHRSLRTGFVGYGYTF.

V usage is TRBV19 and J usage is TRBJ2-7; a weak D match, TRBD2 (6 bases). CDR3 size: 13 residues. Germline values: CDR1 LNHDA, CDR2 SQIVND (reference sequence). V gave up 4 bases and J gave up 1 base, with 8 bases separating them. The CDR3 DNA follows: TGTGCCAGTAGTAAGGACTATTCCTACGAGCAGTACTTC. It specifies CASSKDYSYEQYF.

This clone was detected only a few times. V gene TRBV7-8 combines with J gene TRBJ2-3; 11 nucleotides line up with TRBD2. The junction had 0 bases not matched to a gene; V was cut back by 4 bases and J by 3 bases. The CDR3 loop spans 14 amino acids. The germline V gene has CDR1 SGHVS and CDR2 FQNEAQ. The DNA for the CDR3 is TGTGCCAGCAGCTGGACTAGCGGGACAGATACGCAGTATTTT. Its translation: CASSWTSGTDTQYF.

The V gene is TRBV21-1, the J gene TRBJ2-1; TRBD2 is the table's D call, not checked against the DNA. TRBV21-1 is shown as a pseudogene. The CDR3 has 15 amino acids. The CDR3 DNA reads TGTGCCAGCAGCAAATCTAATTGTTTACGCAATGAGCAGTTCTTC. Translated, it gives CASSKSNCLRNEQFF.

The J gene is TRBJ2-7, the V gene TRBV4-1; maybe TRBD2 (5 bases). Germline V gives CDR1 MGHRA, CDR2 YSYEKL. Trimming stripped 4 bases from V and 0 bases from J, with 10 bases between. This CDR3 has 14 amino acids. CDR3 coding DNA: TGCGCCAGCAGCCCCAGACTAAGCTCCTACGAGCAGTACTTC. Residues: CASSPRLSSYEQYF.

The chain has TRBV11-3 and TRBJ2-5, with D possibly being TRBD2 (5 bases). The CDR3 has 14 amino acids. Trimming removed 4 bases at V and 5 bases at J, with 14 bases between. CDR1 is SGHNT and CDR2 is YENEEA in the germline V gene. For the CDR3, the DNA is TGTGCCAGCAGCTGGTCAGCGGCCCAGGAGACCCAGTACTTC. It specifies CASSWSAAQETQYF.

J is TRBJ2-1 and V is TRBV4-1; D uncertain. Trimming cost V 4 bases and J 10 bases, with 14 bases left between them. The CDR3 contains 13 residues. The germline V gene has CDR1 MGHRA and CDR2 YSYEKL. This CDR3 is CASSPWQLKEQFF. In DNA, the CDR3 is TGCGCCAGCAGCCCCTGGCAGTTAAAGGAGCAGTTCTTC.

The chain is built from TRBV29-1 and TRBJ1-2; D call uncertain. Trimming removed 5 bases at V and 6 bases at J, with 19 bases between. The CDR3 loop spans 14 amino acids. Germline V gene sequence: CDR1 SQVTM, CDR2 ANQGSEA. CDR3 amino acids: CSVLNRPQAHGYTF. The CDR3 DNA follows: TGCAGCGTTCTTAATCGCCCGCAGGCCCATGGCTACACCTTC.

The chain is built from TRBV10-3 and TRBJ2-1, with D possibly TRBD2 on 5 matching bases. The CDR3 spans 17 residues. CDR1 ENHRY and CDR2 SYGVKD come from the germline V gene. Trimming left V 0 bases short and J 5 bases short, with 17 bases between. The CDR3: CAISESTRGGNHNEQFF. As DNA, the CDR3 is TGTGCCATCAGTGAGTCGACTCGCGGAGGAAATCACAATGAGCAGTTCTTC.

The genes are TRBV21-1 and TRBJ1-2; TRBD1 is the table's D call and was not checked against the DNA. TRBV21-1 is deemed a pseudogene. The CDR3 runs to 13 residues. CDR3 DNA sequence: TGTGCCGGTGGGGCCATAACAAACTATGGCTACACCTTC. Residues: CAGGAITNYGYTF.

This chain connects TRBV5-5 to TRBJ1-6; tentatively, D is TRBD1 (6 bases). Germline V gives CDR1 SGHKS, CDR2 YYEKEE (reference sequence). Trimming removed 2 bases at V and 6 bases at J, with 12 bases between. This CDR3 has 15 residues. CDR3 sequence: CASSLPGAGNSPLHF. The CDR3 DNA sequence: TGTGCCAGCAGCTTACCAGGGGCTGGTAATTCACCCCTCCACTTT.

This clone came up many times. The V gene is TRBV27, the J gene TRBJ1-1, with D maybe TRBD1 (5 bases). This CDR3 comprises 11 residues. Germline V gene lookup returns CDR1 MNHEY and CDR2 SMNVEV (reference sequence). The V and J ends lost 5 bases and 10 bases respectively, with 11 bases between them. The CDR3 protein is CASSGGDGAFF. The CDR3 DNA sequence: TGTGCCAGCAGTGGAGGGGACGGAGCTTTCTTT.

J is TRBJ1-5 and V is TRBV19; D remains ambiguous. V was pared by 3 bases and J by 4 bases, with 10 bases between. Germline V CDR1 and CDR2: LNHDA, SQIVND (reference sequence). This CDR3 is 14 amino acids long. CDR3 sequence: CASSMVQANQPQHF. For the CDR3, the DNA is TGTGCCAGTAGTATGGTCCAAGCGAATCAGCCCCAGCATTTT.

V and J are TRBV2 and TRBJ1-6; a weak D match, TRBD1 (5 bases). CDR1 SNHLY and CDR2 FYNNEI come from the germline V gene. Trimming removed 8 bases at V and 6 bases at J, with 11 bases between. CDR3 length: 13 residues. The CDR3 loop reads CASGGGLNSPLHF. In DNA, the CDR3 is TGTGCCAGCGGCGGGGGTCTTAATTCACCCCTCCACTTT.

The V and J genes are TRBV5-6 and TRBJ1-2; D might be TRBD1 (6 bases). The CDR3 is 18 residues long. Germline V lookup: CDR1 SGHDT, CDR2 YYEEEE. Trimming shortened V by 5 bases and J by 8 bases, and 31 bases separated the two germline ends. CDR3 loop: CASRLGQPNFVGYGGYTF. The CDR3 DNA sequence: TGTGCCAGCAGATTAGGACAGCCGAACTTTGTTGGCTACGGGGGCTACACCTTC.

The chain links TRBV14 to TRBJ2-4, with D tentatively TRBD1 (5 bases). The V and J ends lost 3 bases and 4 bases respectively, with 7 bases between them. CDR3 length: 13 amino acids. CDR1 is SGHDN and CDR2 is FVKESK in the germline V gene. The CDR3 region is CASSHSGKNIQYF. The DNA for the CDR3 is TGTGCCAGCAGCCATTCAGGGAAAAACATTCAGTACTTC. Full variable domain (outside the CDR3, taken from reference TRBV14 and TRBJ2-4): EAGVTQFPSHSVIEKGQTVTLRCDPISGHDNLYWYRRVMGKEIKFLLHFVKESKQDESGMPNNRFLAERTGGTYSTLKVQPAELEDSGVYFCASSHSGKNIQYFGAGTRLSVL.